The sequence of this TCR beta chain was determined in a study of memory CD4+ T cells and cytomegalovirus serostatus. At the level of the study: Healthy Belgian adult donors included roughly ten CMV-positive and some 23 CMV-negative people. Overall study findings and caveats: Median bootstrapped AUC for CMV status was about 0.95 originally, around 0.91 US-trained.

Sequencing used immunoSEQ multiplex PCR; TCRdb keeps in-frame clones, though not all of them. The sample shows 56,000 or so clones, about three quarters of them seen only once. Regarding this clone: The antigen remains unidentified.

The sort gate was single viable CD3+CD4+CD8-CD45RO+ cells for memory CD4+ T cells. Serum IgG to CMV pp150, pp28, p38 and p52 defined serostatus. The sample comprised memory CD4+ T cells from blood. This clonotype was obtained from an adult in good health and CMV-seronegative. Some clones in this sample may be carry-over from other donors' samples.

The CDR3 coding sequence is TGTGCCAGCTCAGCTTTTAGCGGGGAGGATGTTACGCAGTATTTT. It is translated as CASSAFSGEDVTQYF. V is TRBV18 and J is TRBJ2-3; 8 bases align to TRBD2. This CDR3 contains 15 residues. The ends lost 5 bases at V and 8 bases at J; junction bases unmatched: 12. Germline V CDR1 and CDR2: KGHSH, LQKENI.